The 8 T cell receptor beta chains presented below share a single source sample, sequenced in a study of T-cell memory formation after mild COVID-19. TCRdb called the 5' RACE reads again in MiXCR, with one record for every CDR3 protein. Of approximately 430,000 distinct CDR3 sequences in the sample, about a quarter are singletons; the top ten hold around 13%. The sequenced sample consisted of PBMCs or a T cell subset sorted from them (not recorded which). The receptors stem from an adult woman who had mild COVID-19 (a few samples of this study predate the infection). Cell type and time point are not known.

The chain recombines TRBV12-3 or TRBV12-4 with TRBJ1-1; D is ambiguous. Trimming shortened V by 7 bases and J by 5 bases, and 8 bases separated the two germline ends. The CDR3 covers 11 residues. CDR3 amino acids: CASKEGTEAFF. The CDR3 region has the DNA TGTGCCAGCAAGGAGGGTACTGAAGCTTTCTTT.

The CDR3 sequence is CASSDPQSYEQYF. The CDR3 region has the DNA TGTGCCAGCAGCGACCCTCAGAGCTACGAGCAGTACTTC. The rearrangement joins TRBV7-2 to TRBJ2-7; D not resolved. V lost 5 bases, J lost 3 bases, and 11 bases lay in between. CDR1 and CDR2 (germline): SGHTA, FQGNSA. The CDR3 has 13 amino acids. The whole variable domain, filled in from reference TRBV7-2 and TRBJ2-7, reads GAGVSQSPSNKVTEKGKDVELRCDPISGHTALYWYRQSLGQGLEFLIYFQGNSAPDKSGLPSDRFSAERTGGSVSTLTIQRTQQEDSAVYLCASSDPQSYEQYFGPGTRLTVT.

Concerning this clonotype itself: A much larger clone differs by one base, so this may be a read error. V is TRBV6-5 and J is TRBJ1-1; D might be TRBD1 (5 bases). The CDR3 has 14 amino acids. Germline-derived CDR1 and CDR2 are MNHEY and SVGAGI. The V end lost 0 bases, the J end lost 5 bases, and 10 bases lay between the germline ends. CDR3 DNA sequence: TGTGCCAGCAGTTACTCGCCAGGGAAGACTGAAGCTTTCTTT. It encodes CASSYSPGKTEAFF.

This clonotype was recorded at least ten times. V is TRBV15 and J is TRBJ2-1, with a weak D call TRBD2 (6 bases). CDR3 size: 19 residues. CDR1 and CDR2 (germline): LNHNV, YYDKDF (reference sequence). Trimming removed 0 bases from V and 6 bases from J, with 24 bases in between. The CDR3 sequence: CATSREPPFLLAGRNEQFF. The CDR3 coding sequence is TGTGCCACCAGCAGAGAACCCCCGTTTTTACTCGCGGGACGCAATGAGCAGTTCTTC.

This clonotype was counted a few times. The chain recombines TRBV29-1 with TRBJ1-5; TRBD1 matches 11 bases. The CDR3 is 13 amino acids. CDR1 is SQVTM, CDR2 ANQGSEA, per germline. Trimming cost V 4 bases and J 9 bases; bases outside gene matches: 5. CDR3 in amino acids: CSVAGTGGGPQHF. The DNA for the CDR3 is TGCAGCGTTGCAGGGACAGGGGGTGGGCCCCAGCATTTT. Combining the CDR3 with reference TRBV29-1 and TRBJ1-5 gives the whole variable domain SAVISQKPSRDICQRGTSLTIQCQVDSQVTMMFWYRQQPGQSLTLIATANQGSEATYESGFVIDKFPISRPNLTFSTLTVSNMSPEDSSIYLCSVAGTGGGPQHFGDGTRLSIL.

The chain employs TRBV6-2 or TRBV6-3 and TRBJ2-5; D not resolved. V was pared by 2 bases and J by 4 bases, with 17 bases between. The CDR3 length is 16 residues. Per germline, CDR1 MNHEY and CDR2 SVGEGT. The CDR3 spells CASSYGVTRSGETQYF. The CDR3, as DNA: TGTGCCAGCAGTTACGGGGTCACCCGATCGGGAGAGACCCAGTACTTC.

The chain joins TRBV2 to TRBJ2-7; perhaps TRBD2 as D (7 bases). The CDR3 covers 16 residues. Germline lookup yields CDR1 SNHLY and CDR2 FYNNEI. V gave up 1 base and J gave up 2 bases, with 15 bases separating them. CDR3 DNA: TGTGCCAGCAGTGAAGATGGGGGCGGGAGCCCCTACGAGCAGTACTTC. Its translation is CASSEDGGGSPYEQYF.

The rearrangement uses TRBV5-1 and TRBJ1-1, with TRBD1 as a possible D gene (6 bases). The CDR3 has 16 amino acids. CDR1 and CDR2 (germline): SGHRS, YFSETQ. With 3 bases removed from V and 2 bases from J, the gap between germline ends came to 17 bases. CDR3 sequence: CASSSHRDTDNTEAFF. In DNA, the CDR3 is TGCGCCAGCAGCTCCCACCGGGACACCGACAACACTGAAGCTTTCTTT.